This TCR beta chain was obtained from a study of human T cells and chemical hapten exposure. This CDR3 has 14 residues. Germline V gene lookup returns CDR1 DFQATT and CDR2 SNEGSKA (reference sequence). V shed 0 bases, J shed 7 bases, and the junction held 7 bases outside the gene matches. This clonotype showed up just a few times. Individual cDNA molecules had unique molecular identifiers attached to them by the library. TCRdb reprocessed the RACE reads via MiXCR and lists one record per CDR3 protein. The sample gives some 57,000 distinct CDR3 sequences, more than 9% of which show up once; approximately 1.7% is in the top ten. Stated time point: patch test 2, 6 weeks after DPC sensitization. The treatment was: therapeutic diphenylcyclopropenone sensitization with weekly scalp DPC.

This sequence originates from a woman aged 45-59 years with alopecia areata. Some clones in this sample may be carry-over from other donors' samples. The material was whole blood, obtained in connection with sensitization to the hapten diphenylcyclopropenone (DPC). The chain has TRBV20-1 and TRBJ1-2, with 8 bases aligning to TRBD1. CDR3 coding DNA: TGCAGTGCTAGAGATCTTTCAGGGGGCCGTGGCTACACCTTC. Its protein is CSARDLSGGRGYTF.